This T cell receptor (beta chain) was documented in a study of somatic mutations in cytotoxic T cells in rheumatoid arthritis. Regarding the study as a whole: Greater age accompanied higher CD8+ clonality in rheumatoid arthritis patients, a pattern that was absent in healthy controls. There were about an eighth of the roughly 60 patients in whom the largest CD8+ clone exceeded 20% of CD8+ cells. No multiple-comparison adjustment was applied to the slight TRBV07 underrepresentation in rheumatoid arthritis patients.

CDR1 and CDR2 from the germline V gene are MDHEN and SYDVKM. Trimming took 5 bases from V and 5 from J; bases not matched to a gene: 11. CDR3 length equals 16 residues. Libraries were prepared by immunoSEQ multiplex PCR; TCRdb keeps only in-frame clonotypes and omits some of them. Seen here are tens of thousands of clones, approximately 84% observed once, and the top ten hold roughly 3.4%. Recruitment of healthy controls drew on blood donors, who had a median age of roughly 57 years (range about 21-70) and were about 55% female. A remark on this clone: No antigen is known for it.

This clonotype originated in a man aged 35 to 55 in good health. Sequenced material: CD8+ T cells sorted from blood. V and J are TRBV28 and TRBJ2-4, with 8 positions matching TRBD2. CDR3 in DNA: TGTGCCAGCAGTATCGACCCCGGGACTAGTCAAAACATTCAGTACTTC. This encodes CASSIDPGTSQNIQYF.